Shown below are 21 T cell receptor beta chains from a single sample sequenced in a study of beta chain features in type 1 diabetes. Investigators reverse transcribed all isolated RNA, so they sequenced expressed TCRB transcripts. Using immunoSEQ multiplex PCR, the repertoire was profiled, and TCRdb retains in-frame clones only, with some absent. The sample yields 160,000 or so clones, 8% to 8.5% seen once. No antigen has been identified for these receptors. Study results and caveats: For Type 1 diabetes patients, all four CD4+ subsets carried TCRB CDR3s that were moderately but significantly shorter.

The sample was central memory CD4+ T cells from blood. The receptors derive from a woman between 18 and 29 years old with type 1 diabetes.

The V call is TRBV19, the J call TRBJ1-4, with D hard to call. V lost 7 bases, J lost 0 bases, and 12 bases lay in between. The CDR3 has 15 residues. Germline V gene sequence: CDR1 LNHDA, CDR2 SQIVND (reference sequence). The CDR3 sequence: CASTREYATNEKLFF. DNA of the CDR3: TGTGCCAGTACCCGGGAGTATGCAACTAATGAAAAACTGTTTTTT. The variable domain in full, completed from reference TRBV19 and TRBJ1-4, reads DGGITQSPKYLFRKEGQNVTLSCEQNLNHDAMYWYRQDPGQGLRLIYYSQIVNDFQKGDIAEGYSVSREKKESFPLTVTSAQKNPTAFYLCASTREYATNEKLFFGSGTQLSVL.

This sequence joins TRBV28 and TRBJ2-7; 9 nucleotides align to TRBD1. The germline V gene encodes CDR1 MDHEN and CDR2 SYDVKM. The CDR3 is made up of 15 amino acids. The V segment lost 6 bases and the J segment 1 base; nucleotides outside the gene matches: 7. CDR3 in amino acids: CASRRDRALSYEQYF. The CDR3 bases are TGTGCCAGCAGGAGGGACAGGGCCCTTTCCTACGAGCAGTACTTC.

This clone has more than one count but fewer than ten. The rearrangement links TRBV19 to TRBJ1-4; D not resolved. The length of the CDR3 is 14 residues. Germline V gene sequence: CDR1 LNHDA, CDR2 SQIVND (reference sequence). Trimming left V 4 bases short and J 7 bases short, with 13 bases between. CDR3 loop: CASSNPGLGEKLFF. The CDR3 DNA reads TGTGCCAGTAGTAATCCAGGTCTTGGTGAAAAACTGTTTTTT.

The table lists this clone with a few counts. V is TRBV5-6 and J is TRBJ2-1, with 9 bases that match TRBD2. Germline V CDR1 and CDR2: SGHDT, YYEEEE. Unmatched junction bases numbered 5, after V lost 2 bases and J lost 5 bases. The CDR3 loop spans 15 amino acids. CDR3 residues: CASSFRTSENNEQFF. CDR3 coding DNA: TGTGCCAGCAGCTTTCGGACTAGCGAGAACAATGAGCAGTTCTTC.

This clone was seen more than once but under ten times. This chain uses TRBV4-1 with TRBJ2-7, with TRBD2 identical over 9 bases. The germline V gene encodes CDR1 MGHRA and CDR2 YSYEKL. This CDR3 region has 15 residues. V shed 0 bases and J 3 bases; nucleotides not matched to a gene: 3. CDR3 region: CASSQERGGLYEQYF. The CDR3 DNA reads as TGCGCCAGCAGCCAAGAGCGGGGGGGACTCTACGAGCAGTACTTC.

This clone was counted between two and nine times. The gene calls are TRBV6-6 and TRBJ2-1; 14 bases align to TRBD2. V shed 6 bases, J shed 9 bases, and the junction held 4 bases outside the gene matches. The germline V gene has CDR1 MNHNY and CDR2 SVGAGI (reference sequence). This CDR3 is 14 amino acids long. The CDR3 coding sequence is TGTGCCAGCAGATTTGGACTAGCGGGGGGTGAGCAGTTCTTC. As protein: CASRFGLAGGEQFF.

This clone occurred a few times. The germline gene is not matched at one end of the junction; a read error may be the cause. This rearrangement joins TRBV5-4 to TRBJ2-1, with a possible D match to TRBD2 (6 bases). Germline V gene lookup returns CDR1 SGHNT and CDR2 YYREEE (reference sequence). The CDR3 runs to 13 residues. The CDR3 nucleotides read TGCGCCAGCAGTCAAGGGAGGCACAATGAGCAGTTCTTC. It translates to CASSQGRHNEQFF.

The chain carries TRBV27 and TRBJ2-1; 12 bases fit TRBD2. This CDR3 is built from 12 residues. The germline V gene has CDR1 MNHEY and CDR2 SMNVEV (reference sequence). V shed 8 bases, J shed 13 bases, and the junction held 6 bases outside the gene matches. The DNA of the CDR3 is TGTGCCAGCCAGACTAGCGGGAGAAATCAGTTCTTC. This sequence encodes CASQTSGRNQFF.

In its sample, this clone was seen a few times. This chain uses TRBV5-4 with TRBJ2-5, with D unclear. V was cut by 3 bases and J by 5 bases, with 11 bases left in between. In germline, CDR1 is SGHNT, CDR2 YYREEE (reference sequence). The CDR3 runs to 13 residues. The CDR3 loop reads CASSSYSGETQYF. The CDR3 DNA sequence: TGTGCCAGCAGCTCCTACAGTGGGGAGACCCAGTACTTC.

CDR3 in amino acids: CASSSPAGQNSGANVLTF. The DNA for the CDR3 is TGTGCCAGCAGCTCCCCCGCCGGACAGAACTCTGGGGCCAACGTCCTGACTTTC. The J gene is TRBJ2-6, the V gene TRBV7-8; maybe TRBD1 (6 bases). This CDR3 is built from 18 residues. CDR1 is SGHVS, CDR2 FQNEAQ, per germline. The V end lost 4 bases, the J end lost 0 bases, and 16 bases lay between the germline ends.

The chain employs TRBV18 and TRBJ1-5, with D possibly TRBD1 on 5 matching bases. The CDR3 loop spans 16 amino acids. CDR1 KGHSH and CDR2 LQKENI come from the germline V gene. With 6 bases removed from V and 9 bases from J, the gap between germline ends came to 24 bases. CDR3 protein: CASSPFETGGSGPQHF. CDR3 coding DNA: TGTGCCAGCTCGCCCTTCGAAACAGGCGGATCCGGGCCCCAGCATTTT.

V is TRBV6-5 and J is TRBJ2-1; TRBD2 agrees at 7 bases. Germline V CDR1 and CDR2: MNHEY, SVGAGI. The CDR3 extends over 15 amino acids. J gave up 6 bases and V 2 bases, and 7 bases lay outside the gene matches. CDR3 DNA: TGTGCCAGCAGTTACCGCGGGAGCCTAGGCAATGAGCAGTTCTTC. Amino acids: CASSYRGSLGNEQFF.

The chain has TRBV7-9 and TRBJ2-5; no clear D gene. The ends were cut back, 2 bases at V and 2 bases at J, with 9 bases in the middle. The germline gives CDR1 SEHNR, CDR2 FQNEAQ (reference sequence). The CDR3 has 14 amino acids. CDR3 nucleotides: TGTGCCAGCAGCTTATCCGGAGCGCAAGAGACCCAGTACTTC. Protein sequence: CASSLSGAQETQYF.

The chain is built from TRBV2 and TRBJ1-1, with D unclear. The CDR3 runs 13 residues. With 6 bases removed from V and 1 base from J, the gap between germline ends came to 9 bases. Germline loops: CDR1 SNHLY, CDR2 FYNNEI. CDR3 DNA sequence: TGTGCCAGCAGGCCCGCTACGAACACTGAAGCTTTCTTT. Translated: CASRPATNTEAFF.

The chain carries TRBV4-2 and TRBJ2-2, with 7 bases that match TRBD2. This CDR3 has 15 residues. The trim removed 3 bases at V and 4 bases at J, leaving 5 bases unmatched. CDR1 is LGHNA, CDR2 YNFKEQ, per germline. Written as DNA, the CDR3 is TGTGCCAGCAGCCATCAGCGGGACGTCACCGGGGAGCTGTTTTTT. Its translation is CASSHQRDVTGELFF.

Only a few counts were recorded for this clone. The chain joins TRBV7-9 to TRBJ2-7; D call uncertain. The CDR3 contains 12 residues. V dropped 4 bases and J dropped 0 bases, with 4 bases sitting between them. Per the germline V gene, CDR1 is SEHNR and CDR2 is FQNEAQ (reference sequence). The CDR3 spells CASSSSSYEQYF. CDR3 in DNA: TGTGCCAGCAGCTCCAGCTCCTACGAGCAGTACTTC.

This clone has a handful of counts. This chain links TRBV11-3 with TRBJ2-1, with unresolved D. This CDR3 contains 12 residues. With 2 bases removed from V and 9 bases from J, the gap between germline ends came to 8 bases. CDR1 is SGHNT and CDR2 is YENEEA in the germline V gene. Here the CDR3 reads CASSLMSLEQFF. The DNA for the CDR3 is TGTGCCAGCAGCTTAATGTCTCTTGAGCAGTTCTTC.

The gene calls are TRBV29-1 and TRBJ1-1; D unclear. CDR1 and CDR2 (germline): SQVTM, ANQGSEA. V was cut by 6 bases and J by 1 base, with 15 bases left in between. The CDR3 has 14 residues. The CDR3 DNA follows: TGCAGCGTGGGAGGCGGACTGGCGAACACTGAAGCTTTCTTT. It translates to CSVGGGLANTEAFF.

This clone was observed a few times. The chain combines TRBV7-9 with TRBJ2-1; TRBD2 is a possible D gene (6 bases). The V gene lost 8 bases and the J gene lost 1 base, with 15 bases spanning the gap. The CDR3 is 15 amino acids. From germline, CDR1 is SEHNR and CDR2 FQNEAQ (reference sequence). CDR3 in amino acids: CASPDSSASYNEQFF. The CDR3 DNA follows: TGTGCCAGCCCAGATTCTAGCGCATCCTACAATGAGCAGTTCTTC. Full variable domain (rest looked up from reference TRBV7-9 and TRBJ2-1): DTGVSQNPRHKITKRGQNVTFRCDPISEHNRLYWYRQTLGQGPEFLTYFQNEAQLEKSRLLSDRFSAERPKGSFSTLEIQRTEQGDSAMYLCASPDSSASYNEQFFGPGTRLTVL.

The gene calls are TRBV18 and TRBJ2-7; 8 nucleotides line up with TRBD1. Germline CDR1 KGHSH, CDR2 LQKENI. Trimming removed 6 bases from V and 7 bases from J; junction bases left unmatched: 11. The CDR3 length is 14 residues. The CDR3 bases are TGTGCCAGCTCCCCCGGGACAGGCCTGGGAGAGCAGTACTTC. Protein sequence: CASSPGTGLGEQYF.

This chain connects TRBV4-3 to TRBJ2-7, with TRBD1 identical over 8 bases. This CDR3 has 14 residues. V shed 4 bases and J 5 bases; nucleotides not matched to a gene: 7. Per the germline V gene, CDR1 is LGHNA and CDR2 is YSLEER. CDR3 protein: CASSPGQGKNEQYF. In DNA form, the CDR3 reads TGCGCCAGCAGCCCAGGACAGGGTAAGAACGAGCAGTACTTC.